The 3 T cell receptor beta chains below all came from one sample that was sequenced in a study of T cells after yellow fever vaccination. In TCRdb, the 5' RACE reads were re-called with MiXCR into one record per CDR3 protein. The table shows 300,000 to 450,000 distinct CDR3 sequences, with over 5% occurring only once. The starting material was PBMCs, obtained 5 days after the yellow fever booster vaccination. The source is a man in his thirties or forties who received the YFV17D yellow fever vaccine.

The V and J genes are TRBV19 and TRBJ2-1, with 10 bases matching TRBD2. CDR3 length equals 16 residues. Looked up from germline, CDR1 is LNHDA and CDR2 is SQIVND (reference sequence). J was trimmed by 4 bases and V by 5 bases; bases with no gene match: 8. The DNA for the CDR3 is TGTGCCAGTAGTGCGGTAACTAGCGGGGCTTACAATGAGCAGTTCTTC. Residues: CASSAVTSGAYNEQFF.

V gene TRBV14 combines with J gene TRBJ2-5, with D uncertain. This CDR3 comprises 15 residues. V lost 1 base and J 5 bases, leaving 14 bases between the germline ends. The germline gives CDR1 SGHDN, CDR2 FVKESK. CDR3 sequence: CASSQAMGKSETQYF. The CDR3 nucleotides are TGTGCCAGCAGCCAAGCGATGGGAAAATCGGAGACCCAGTACTTC.

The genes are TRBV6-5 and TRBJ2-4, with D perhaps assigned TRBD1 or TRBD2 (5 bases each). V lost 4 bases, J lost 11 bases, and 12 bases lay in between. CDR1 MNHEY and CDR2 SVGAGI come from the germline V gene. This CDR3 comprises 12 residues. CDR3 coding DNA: TGTGCCAGCAGTTCTTTACCGGGGCTTCAGTACTTC. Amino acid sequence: CASSSLPGLQYF.